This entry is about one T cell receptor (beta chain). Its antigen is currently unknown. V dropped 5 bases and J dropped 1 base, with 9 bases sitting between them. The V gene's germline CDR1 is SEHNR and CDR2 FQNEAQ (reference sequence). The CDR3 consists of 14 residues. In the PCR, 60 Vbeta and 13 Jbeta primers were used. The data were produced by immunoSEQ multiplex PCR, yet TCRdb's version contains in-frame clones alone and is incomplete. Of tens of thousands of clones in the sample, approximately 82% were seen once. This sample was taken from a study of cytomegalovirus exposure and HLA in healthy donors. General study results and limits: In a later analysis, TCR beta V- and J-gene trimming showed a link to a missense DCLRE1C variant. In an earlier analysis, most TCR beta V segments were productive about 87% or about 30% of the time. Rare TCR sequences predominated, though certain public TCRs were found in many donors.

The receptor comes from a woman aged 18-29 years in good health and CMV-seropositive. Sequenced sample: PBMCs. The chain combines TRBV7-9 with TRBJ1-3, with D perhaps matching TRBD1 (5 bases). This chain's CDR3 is CASSAGPSGNTIYF. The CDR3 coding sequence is TGTGCCAGCAGCGCAGGGCCTTCTGGAAACACCATATATTTT. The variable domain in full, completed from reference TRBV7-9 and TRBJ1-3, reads DTGVSQNPRHKITKRGQNVTFRCDPISEHNRLYWYRQTLGQGPEFLTYFQNEAQLEKSRLLSDRFSAERPKGSFSTLEIQRTEQGDSAMYLCASSAGPSGNTIYFGEGSWLTVV.